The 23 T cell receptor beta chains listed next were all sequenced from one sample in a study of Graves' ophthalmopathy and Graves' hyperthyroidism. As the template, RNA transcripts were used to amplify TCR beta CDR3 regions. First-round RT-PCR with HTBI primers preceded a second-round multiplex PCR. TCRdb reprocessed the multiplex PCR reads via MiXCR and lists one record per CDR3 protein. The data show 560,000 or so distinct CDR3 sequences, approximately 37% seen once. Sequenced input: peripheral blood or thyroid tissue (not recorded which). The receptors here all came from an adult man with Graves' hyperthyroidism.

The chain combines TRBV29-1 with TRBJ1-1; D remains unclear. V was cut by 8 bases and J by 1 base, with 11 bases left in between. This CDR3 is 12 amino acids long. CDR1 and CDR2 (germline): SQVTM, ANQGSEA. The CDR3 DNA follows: TGCAGCTTAGTTAAGAGGAACACTGAAGCTTTCTTT. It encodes CSLVKRNTEAFF.

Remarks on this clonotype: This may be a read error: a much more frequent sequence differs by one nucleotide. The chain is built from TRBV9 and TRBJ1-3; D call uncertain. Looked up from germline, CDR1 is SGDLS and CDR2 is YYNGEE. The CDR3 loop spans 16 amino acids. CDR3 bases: TGTGCCAGCAACGTAGGAGGAAGGGTTGGTGGAAACACCATATATTTT. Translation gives CASNVGGRVGGNTIYF.

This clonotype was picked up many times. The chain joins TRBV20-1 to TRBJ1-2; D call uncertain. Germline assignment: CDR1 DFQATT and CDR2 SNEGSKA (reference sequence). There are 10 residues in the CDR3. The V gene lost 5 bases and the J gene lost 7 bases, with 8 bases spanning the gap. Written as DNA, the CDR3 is TGCAGTGCTGCATTCGGTGGCTACACCTTC. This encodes CSAAFGGYTF.

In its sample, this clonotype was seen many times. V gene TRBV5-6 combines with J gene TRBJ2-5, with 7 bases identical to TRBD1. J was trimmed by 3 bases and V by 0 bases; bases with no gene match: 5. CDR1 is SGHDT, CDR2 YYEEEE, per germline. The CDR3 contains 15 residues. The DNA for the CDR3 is TGTGCCAGCAGCTTGGGGATGGGGACAGAAGAGACCCAGTACTTC. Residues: CASSLGMGTEETQYF.

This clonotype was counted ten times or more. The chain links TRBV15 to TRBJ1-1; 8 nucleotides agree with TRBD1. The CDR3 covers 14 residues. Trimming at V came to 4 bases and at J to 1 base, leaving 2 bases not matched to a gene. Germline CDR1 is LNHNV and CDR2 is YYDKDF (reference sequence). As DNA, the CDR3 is TGTGCCACCAGCACCGGGACAGGGAACACTGAAGCTTTCTTT. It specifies CATSTGTGNTEAFF. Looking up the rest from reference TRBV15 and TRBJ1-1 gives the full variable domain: DAMVIQNPRYQVTQFGKPVTLSCSQTLNHNVMYWYQQKSSQAPKLLFHYYDKDFNNEADTPDNFQSRRPNTSFCFLDIRSPGLGDTAMYLCATSTGTGNTEAFFGQGTRLTVV.

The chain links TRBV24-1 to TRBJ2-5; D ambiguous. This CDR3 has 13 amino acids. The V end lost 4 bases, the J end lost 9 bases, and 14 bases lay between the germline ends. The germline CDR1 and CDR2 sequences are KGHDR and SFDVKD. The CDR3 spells CATSDYGDQPQYF. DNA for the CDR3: TGTGCCACCAGTGACTATGGGGATCAGCCCCAGTACTTC.

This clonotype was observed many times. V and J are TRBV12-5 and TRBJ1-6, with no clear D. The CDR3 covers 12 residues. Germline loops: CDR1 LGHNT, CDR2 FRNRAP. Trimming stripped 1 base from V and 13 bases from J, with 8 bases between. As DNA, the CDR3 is TGTGCTAGTGGTTTGGGCCCACGGCCCCTCCACTTT. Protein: CASGLGPRPLHF. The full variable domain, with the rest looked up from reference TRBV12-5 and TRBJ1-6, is DARVTQTPRHKVTEMGQEVTMRCQPILGHNTVFWYRQTMMQGLELLAYFRNRAPLDDSGMPKDRFSAEMPDATLATLKIQPSEPRDSAVYFCASGLGPRPLHFGNGTRLTVT.

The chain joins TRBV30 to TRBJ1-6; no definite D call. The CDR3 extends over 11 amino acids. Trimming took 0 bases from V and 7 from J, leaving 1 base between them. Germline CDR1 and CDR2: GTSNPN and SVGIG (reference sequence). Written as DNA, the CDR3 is TGTGCCTGGAGTGTGAATTCACCCCTCCACTTT. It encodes CAWSVNSPLHF.

This CDR3 is CSARDRVGDTQYF. The CDR3 region has the DNA TGCAGTGCTAGAGACAGGGTTGGAGATACGCAGTATTTT. The chain links TRBV20-1 to TRBJ2-3, with D perhaps TRBD1 (5 bases). V was pared by 0 bases and J by 5 bases, with 9 bases between. The CDR3 spans 13 residues. Germline-derived CDR1 and CDR2 are DFQATT and SNEGSKA (reference sequence).

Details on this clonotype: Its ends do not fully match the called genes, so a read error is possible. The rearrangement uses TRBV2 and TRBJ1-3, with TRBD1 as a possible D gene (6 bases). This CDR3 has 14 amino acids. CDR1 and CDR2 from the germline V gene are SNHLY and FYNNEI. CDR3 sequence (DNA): TGTGCCAGCACCGATGGCAGGGGAGGAGACACCATATACTTT. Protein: CASTDGRGGDTIYF.

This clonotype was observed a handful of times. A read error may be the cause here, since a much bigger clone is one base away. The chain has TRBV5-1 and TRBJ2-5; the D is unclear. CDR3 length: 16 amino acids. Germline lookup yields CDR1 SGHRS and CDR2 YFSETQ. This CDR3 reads CASSLTRLDGQETQHF. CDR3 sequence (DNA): TGCGCCAGCAGCTTAACACGTTTGGACGGTCAAGAGACCCAGCACTTC.

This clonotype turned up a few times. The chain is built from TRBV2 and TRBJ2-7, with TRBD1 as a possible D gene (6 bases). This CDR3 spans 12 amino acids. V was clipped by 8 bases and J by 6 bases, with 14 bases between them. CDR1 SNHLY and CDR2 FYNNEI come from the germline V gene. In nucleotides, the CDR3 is TGTGCCAGCCAACTACAGGGAGTCGAGCAGTACTTC. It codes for CASQLQGVEQYF.

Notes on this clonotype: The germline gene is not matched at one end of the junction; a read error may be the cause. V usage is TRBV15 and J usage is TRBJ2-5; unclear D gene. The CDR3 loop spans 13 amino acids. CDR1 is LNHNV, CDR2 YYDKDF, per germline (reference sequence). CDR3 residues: CAGSQGQQETQYF. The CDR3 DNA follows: TGCGCCGGCAGCCAAGGGCAGCAAGAGACCCAGTACTTC.

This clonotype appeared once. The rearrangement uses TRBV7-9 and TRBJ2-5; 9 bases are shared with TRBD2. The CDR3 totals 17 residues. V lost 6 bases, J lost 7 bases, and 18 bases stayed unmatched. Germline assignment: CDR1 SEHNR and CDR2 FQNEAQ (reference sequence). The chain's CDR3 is CASSGLEREAHLGTQYF. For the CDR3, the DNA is TGTGCCAGCAGTGGCCTAGAGCGGGAGGCCCATTTGGGGACCCAGTACTTC.

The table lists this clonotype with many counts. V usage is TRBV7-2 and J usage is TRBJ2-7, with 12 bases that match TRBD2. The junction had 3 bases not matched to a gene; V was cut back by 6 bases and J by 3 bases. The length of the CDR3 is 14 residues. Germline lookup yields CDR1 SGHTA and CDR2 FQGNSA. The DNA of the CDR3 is TGTGCCAGCAGTTTACTAGCGGGGGGCTACGAGCAGTACTTC. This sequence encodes CASSLLAGGYEQYF.

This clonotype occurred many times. The CDR3 DNA reads as TGTGCCAGCAGCGCCGGGACAGCTACCTACTACGAGCAGTACTTC. Protein: CASSAGTATYYEQYF. The chain combines TRBV7-9 with TRBJ2-7, with 7 bases lining up with TRBD1. Trimming removed 5 bases from V and 3 bases from J; junction bases left unmatched: 10. The CDR3 loop spans 15 amino acids. Germline V CDR1 and CDR2: SEHNR, FQNEAQ (reference sequence).

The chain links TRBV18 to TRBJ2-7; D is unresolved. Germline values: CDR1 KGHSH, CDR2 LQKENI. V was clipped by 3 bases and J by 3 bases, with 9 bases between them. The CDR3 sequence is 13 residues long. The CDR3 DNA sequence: TGTGCCAGCTCACCTCCAGTAGGCTACGAGCAGTACTTC. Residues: CASSPPVGYEQYF.

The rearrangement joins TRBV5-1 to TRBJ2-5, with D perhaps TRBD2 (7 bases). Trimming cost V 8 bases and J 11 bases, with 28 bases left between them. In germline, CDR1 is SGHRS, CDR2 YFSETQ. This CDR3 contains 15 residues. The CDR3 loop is CASHTSESRTDTQYF. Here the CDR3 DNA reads TGCGCCAGTCATACTAGCGAGTCGAGGACAGATACGCAGTACTTC.

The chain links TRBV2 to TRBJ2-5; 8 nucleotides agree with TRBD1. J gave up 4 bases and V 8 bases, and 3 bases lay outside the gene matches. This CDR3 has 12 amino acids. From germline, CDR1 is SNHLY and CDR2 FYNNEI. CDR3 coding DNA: TGTGCCAGCGTAGGACAGGGAGAGACCCAGTACTTC. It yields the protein CASVGQGETQYF.

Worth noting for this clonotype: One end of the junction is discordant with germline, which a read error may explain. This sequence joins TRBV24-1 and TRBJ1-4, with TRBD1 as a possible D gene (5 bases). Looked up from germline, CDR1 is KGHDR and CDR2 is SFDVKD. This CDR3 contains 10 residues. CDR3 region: CATSALQGHF. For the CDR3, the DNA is TGTGCCACCAGTGCCCTTCAAGGACATTTT.

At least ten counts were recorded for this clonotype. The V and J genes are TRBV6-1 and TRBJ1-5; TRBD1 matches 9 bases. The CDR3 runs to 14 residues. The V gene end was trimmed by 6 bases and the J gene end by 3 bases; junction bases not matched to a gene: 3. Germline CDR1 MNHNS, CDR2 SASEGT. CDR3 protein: CASRGTGYNQPQHF. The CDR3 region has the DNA TGTGCCAGCAGAGGGACAGGGTACAATCAGCCCCAGCATTTT.

The CDR3 here is CATSSLPSGGYYEQYF. As DNA, the CDR3 is TGTGCCACCAGCAGCCTACCCAGCGGGGGGTACTACGAGCAGTACTTC. The J gene is TRBJ2-7, the V gene TRBV15, with TRBD2 identical over 9 bases. Germline V gene lookup returns CDR1 LNHNV and CDR2 YYDKDF (reference sequence). The length of the CDR3 is 16 residues. V trimming: 3 bases; J trimming: 3 bases; junction bases outside the gene matches: 9.

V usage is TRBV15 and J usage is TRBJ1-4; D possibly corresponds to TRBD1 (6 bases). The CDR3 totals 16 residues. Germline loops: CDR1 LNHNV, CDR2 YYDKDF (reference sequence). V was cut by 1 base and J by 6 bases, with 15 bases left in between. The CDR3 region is CATSRGAGDLYEKLFF. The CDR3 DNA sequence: TGTGCCACCAGCAGAGGGGCAGGGGATCTCTATGAAAAACTGTTTTTT.